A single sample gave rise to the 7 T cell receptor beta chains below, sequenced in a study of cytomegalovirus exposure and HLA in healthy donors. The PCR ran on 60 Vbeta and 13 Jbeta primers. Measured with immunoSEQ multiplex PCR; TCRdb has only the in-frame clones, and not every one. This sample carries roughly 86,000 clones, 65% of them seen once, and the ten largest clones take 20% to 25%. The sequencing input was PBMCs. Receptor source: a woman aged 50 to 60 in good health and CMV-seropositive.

As DNA, the CDR3 is TGTGCCAGCAGTAGGGACAGGGGAGTATCCCTCGAGCAGTACTTC. As protein: CASSRDRGVSLEQYF. V usage is TRBV6-1 and J usage is TRBJ2-7; 10 bases match TRBD1. The germline V gene encodes CDR1 MNHNS and CDR2 SASEGT. Germline trimming cut 5 bases from V and 6 bases from J; bases unmatched to any gene: 10. The CDR3 contains 15 residues.

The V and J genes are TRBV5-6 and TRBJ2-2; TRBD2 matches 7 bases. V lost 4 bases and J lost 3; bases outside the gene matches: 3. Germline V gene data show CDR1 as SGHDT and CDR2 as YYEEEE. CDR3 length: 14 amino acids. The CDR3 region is CASSGRVYTGELFF. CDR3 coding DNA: TGTGCCAGCAGCGGGAGGGTGTACACCGGGGAGCTGTTTTTT.

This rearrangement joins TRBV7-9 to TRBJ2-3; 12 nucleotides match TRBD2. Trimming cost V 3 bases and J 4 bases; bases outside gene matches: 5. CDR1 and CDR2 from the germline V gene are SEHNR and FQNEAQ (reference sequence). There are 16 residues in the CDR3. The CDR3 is CASSFLAGGGADTQYF. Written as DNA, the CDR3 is TGTGCCAGCAGCTTCCTAGCGGGGGGGGGCGCAGATACGCAGTATTTT.

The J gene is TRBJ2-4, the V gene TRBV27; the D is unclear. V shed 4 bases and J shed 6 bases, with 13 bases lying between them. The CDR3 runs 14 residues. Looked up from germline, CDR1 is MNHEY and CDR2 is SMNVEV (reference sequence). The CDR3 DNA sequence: TGTGCCAGCAGTTCATACGGAGAGGTAAACATTCAGTACTTC. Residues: CASSSYGEVNIQYF.

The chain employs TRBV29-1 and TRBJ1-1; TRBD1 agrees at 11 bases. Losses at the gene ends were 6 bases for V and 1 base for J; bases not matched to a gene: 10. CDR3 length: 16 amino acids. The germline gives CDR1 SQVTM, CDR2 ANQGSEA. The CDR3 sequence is CSVSGGQGARNTEAFF. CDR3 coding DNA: TGCAGCGTCAGCGGAGGACAGGGGGCAAGGAACACTGAAGCTTTCTTT.

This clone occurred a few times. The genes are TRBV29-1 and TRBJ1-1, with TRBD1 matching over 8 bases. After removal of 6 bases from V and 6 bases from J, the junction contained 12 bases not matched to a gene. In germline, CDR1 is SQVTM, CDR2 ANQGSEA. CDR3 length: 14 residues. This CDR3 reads CSVQTTGASPEAFF. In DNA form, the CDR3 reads TGCAGCGTCCAAACGACAGGGGCCTCCCCTGAAGCTTTCTTT.

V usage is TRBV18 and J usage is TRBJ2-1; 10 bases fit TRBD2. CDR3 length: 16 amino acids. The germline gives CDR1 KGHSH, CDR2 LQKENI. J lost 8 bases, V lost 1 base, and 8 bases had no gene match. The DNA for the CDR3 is TGTGCCAGCTCACCACTCAGAAGCGGGGGGGGATATGAGCAGTTCTTC. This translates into CASSPLRSGGGYEQFF.